The 12 T cell receptor beta chains listed next were all sequenced from one sample in a study of PD-1 blockade in classical Hodgkin lymphoma (TCRdb year 2020). This sample's time point label indicates: cycle 2 day 1 (C2D1) of nivolumab. Relapse after autologous stem cell transplantation had occurred in all trial patients, and cohorts A, B and C were distinguished by prior brentuximab vedotin exposure. Library creation used the immunoSEQ multiplex PCR assay. In its TCRdb copy, this immuneACCESS table keeps in-frame sequences only and misses some clones. Where compared with another copy, unresolved V genes explain less than half of these, and the others have no known cause. The table for this sample lists approximately 24,000 clones; roughly 86% of them were counted only once. Clones ranked in the top ten supply 11% of the sample. The input for sequencing was peripheral blood mononuclear cells (PBMCs), taken before the second cycle of nivolumab. These receptors originate from a human donor with classical Hodgkin lymphoma.

The V call is TRBV2, the J call TRBJ1-1; D is possibly TRBD1 (6 bases). CDR3 length: 14 amino acids. V was clipped by 5 bases and J by 1 base, with 11 bases between them. CDR1 is SNHLY and CDR2 is FYNNEI in the germline V gene. CDR3 in DNA: TGTGCCAGCAGTCAGGGGCCCGGGAACACTGAAGCTTTCTTT. It translates to CASSQGPGNTEAFF.

This chain connects TRBV27 to TRBJ1-1; D perhaps matches TRBD1 (5 bases). V lost 2 bases and J lost 3, with 16 bases in between. The CDR3 extends over 16 amino acids. The germline V gene encodes CDR1 MNHEY and CDR2 SMNVEV (reference sequence). The CDR3 DNA is TGTGCCAGCAGTTTAGTTGGGGGGATGGGGTACACTGAAGCTTTCTTT. This encodes CASSLVGGMGYTEAFF.

V and J are TRBV27 and TRBJ2-2; D is possibly TRBD1 (5 bases). The CDR3 is 16 amino acids. The ends were cut back, 2 bases at V and 3 bases at J, with 13 bases in the middle. The germline gives CDR1 MNHEY, CDR2 SMNVEV (reference sequence). CDR3 nucleotide sequence: TGTGCCAGCAGTTTAGTCAGGGCCGGAGACACCGGGGAGCTGTTTTTT. Protein sequence: CASSLVRAGDTGELFF.

In its sample, this clone was seen once. This CDR3 is CASSPSGTAKNIQYF. CDR3 coding DNA: TGTGCCAGCAGCCCTTCCGGGACAGCAAAAAACATTCAGTACTTC. The chain recombines TRBV6-5 with TRBJ2-4; 7 bases map to TRBD1. Unmatched junction bases numbered 9, after V lost 6 bases and J lost 4 bases. This CDR3 region has 15 residues. Germline CDR1 reads MNHEY; CDR2 reads SVGAGI.

This clone occurred once. The same CDR3 arises from other DNA sequences in this sample as well. The gene calls are TRBV20-1 and TRBJ1-2, with D possibly TRBD1 on 5 matching bases. Germline-derived CDR1 and CDR2 are DFQATT and SNEGSKA (reference sequence). The CDR3 is 11 residues long. The CDR3 protein is CSVQGNYGYTF. DNA of the CDR3: TGCAGCGTTCAGGGAAACTATGGCTACACCTTC.

This clone was counted between two and nine times. This chain links TRBV9 with TRBJ1-5; maybe TRBD1 (6 bases). Trimming removed 0 bases at V and 6 bases at J, with 10 bases between. CDR1 is SGDLS and CDR2 is YYNGEE in the germline V gene. This CDR3 has 14 amino acids. In DNA, the CDR3 is TGTGCCAGCAGCGTAGATGGGGGCGGTCAGCCCCAGCATTTT. The encoded protein is CASSVDGGGQPQHF. Drawing the rest from reference TRBV9 and TRBJ1-5, the complete variable domain is DSGVTQTPKHLITATGQRVTLRCSPRSGDLSVYWYQQSLDQGLQFLIQYYNGEERAKGNILERFSAQQFPDLHSELNLSSLELGDSALYFCASSVDGGGQPQHFGDGTRLSIL.

The V gene is TRBV7-8, the J gene TRBJ1-5; TRBD1 aligns across 7 bases. Germline V gene lookup returns CDR1 SGHVS and CDR2 FQNEAQ. Trimming took 5 bases from V and 5 from J; bases not matched to a gene: 6. CDR3 length equals 14 residues. The CDR3 region has the DNA TGTGCCAGCAGCCCTCAGGGGGTCGATCAGCCCCAGCATTTT. Translation gives CASSPQGVDQPQHF. Full variable domain (missing parts from reference TRBV7-8 and TRBJ1-5): GAGVSQSPRYKVAKRGQDVALRCDPISGHVSLFWYQQALGQGPEFLTYFQNEAQLDKSGLPSDRFFAERPEGSVSTLKIQRTQQEDSAVYLCASSPQGVDQPQHFGDGTRLSIL.

This clone occurred once. This sequence joins TRBV7-2 and TRBJ2-1, with TRBD2 matching over 7 bases. The ends lost 1 base at V and 5 bases at J; junction bases unmatched: 5. CDR1 and CDR2 (germline): SGHTA, FQGNSA. CDR3 length: 15 amino acids. CDR3 loop: CASSLEVAGHNEQFF. The CDR3 nucleotides are TGTGCCAGCAGCTTAGAGGTAGCGGGCCACAATGAGCAGTTCTTC. The full variable domain, its missing parts supplied by reference TRBV7-2 and TRBJ2-1, is GAGVSQSPSNKVTEKGKDVELRCDPISGHTALYWYRQSLGQGLEFLIYFQGNSAPDKSGLPSDRFSAERTGGSVSTLTIQRTQQEDSAVYLCASSLEVAGHNEQFFGPGTRLTVL.

V gene TRBV30 combines with J gene TRBJ2-7; D gene uncertain. The CDR3 runs 12 residues. V gave up 0 bases and J gave up 0 bases, with 3 bases separating them. The germline CDR1 and CDR2 sequences are GTSNPN and SVGIG (reference sequence). The CDR3 loop reads CAWSVRSYEQYF. For the CDR3, the DNA is TGTGCCTGGAGTGTCCGCTCCTACGAGCAGTACTTC.

DNA of the CDR3: TGTGCCTCAACAGCGATACCTTACAATGAGCAGTTCTTC. This encodes CASTAIPYNEQFF. The chain recombines TRBV7-2 with TRBJ2-1; D uncertain. Germline CDR1 is SGHTA and CDR2 is FQGNSA. This CDR3 is 13 amino acids long. Between the trimmed V and J ends, which lost 11 bases and 4 bases, there was a span of 15 bases.

This clone appeared once. DNA for the CDR3: TGTGCCAGCAGCCGGACAGAAGCTAACTATGGCTACACCTTC. As protein: CASSRTEANYGYTF. The rearrangement uses TRBV5-4 and TRBJ1-2; TRBD1 is a possible D gene (6 bases). Looked up from germline, CDR1 is SGHNT and CDR2 is YYREEE (reference sequence). V lost 4 bases and J lost 0, with 10 bases in between. This CDR3 spans 14 amino acids.

The chain uses TRBV5-1 and TRBJ2-7, with TRBD2 identical over 8 bases. The CDR3 covers 17 residues. CDR1 and CDR2 (germline): SGHRS, YFSETQ. The junction had 12 bases not matched to a gene; V was cut back by 0 bases and J by 4 bases. CDR3 sequence reads: CASSLVPLGGGEYEQYF. CDR3 DNA sequence: TGCGCCAGCAGCTTGGTCCCCCTCGGGGGGGGCGAGTACGAGCAGTACTTC. The complete variable domain, with remaining parts taken from reference TRBV5-1 and TRBJ2-7, reads KAGVTQTPRYLIKTRGQQVTLSCSPISGHRSVSWYQQTPGQGLQFLFEYFSETQRNKGNFPGRFSGRQFSNSRSEMNVSTLELGDSALYLCASSLVPLGGGEYEQYFGPGTRLTVT.